This T cell receptor beta chain was documented in a study of cytomegalovirus exposure and HLA in healthy donors (dated by TCRdb to about 2017). For the study in its entirety: According to an earlier analysis of 550 to 750 of the donors, about 179 million T cells yielded 117 million unique TCR beta sequences and approximately 300 Gb of sequence data. In a later analysis, previously published TCR beta repertoires from about 670 donors were re-analyzed and high-resolution HLA genotyping was added so that TCR occurrence patterns could be studied. In the later analysis, no new phenotypic data were used to find candidate immune exposures; instead, reliance was placed on TCR beta sequences and their occurrence across donors. The study used immunosequencing to profile the T cell repertoires of more than 650 subjects and linked those repertoires to cytomegalovirus serostatus. HLA typing covered class I and class II loci at four-digit resolution. The study aimed to test whether cataloging public T cell receptors could reveal signatures of past pathogen exposure. To predict cytomegalovirus infection status, the study brought together high-throughput TCR immunosequencing, statistical association of individual TCRs with disease status, and machine learning. Of the 300 to 450 genotyped donors, 70% to 90% were placed in the genetic ancestry cluster associated with self-reported Caucasian donors. In addition to the first cohort of 500 to 850 subjects, a separate validation cohort of approximately 130 different subjects was used. About 5 DR-DQ haplotypes were handled as single units for association and clustering, since linkage in the cohort was strong. Across some 400 genotyped donors of the cohort, an average of roughly 200,000 unique TCR beta nucleotide sequences per donor were sequenced, and approximately 17% of those sequences were non-productive. A later genetic analysis used genome-wide SNP genotypes for about 65% of the roughly 700 donors, treating that subset as a discovery cohort. To decide whether each TCR beta V gene segment behaved as functional or pseudogenic, an earlier analysis of some 580 of the donors relied on high-throughput TCR beta sequencing. Every discovery cohort repertoire had been produced on one sequencing platform. The number of typed donors differed by locus: roughly 629-640 for A, B, C, DRB1 and DQB1; some 500 for DQA1; approximately 600 for DPA1; and approximately 450 for DPB1. Donor age, sex, ethnicity and CMV serostatus were collected together with the repertoire data. An early release covering roughly 600 HLA-typed donors comprised 300 to 350 gigabases of sequencing data and 85 million or so unique TCR sequences. Paper-wide results and their limitations: Assigning TCR associations to individual alleles was difficult when HLA alleles, especially DR and DQ, strongly co-occurred. According to a later genetic analysis, donors in an Asian-associated ancestry cluster had fewer N-insertions in productive TCRs than the approximately 610-donor mean. In a later analysis, several top co-occurrence clusters were reported to appear linked to parvovirus B19, influenza, CMV and Epstein-Barr virus. Because the 87-base-pair reads could not distinguish some IMGT-functional V segments, including TRBV6-2 and TRBV6-3, those segments were excluded. In a later analysis, 16,951 TCR beta sequences were associated with specific HLA alleles at a false discovery rate of 0.05. HLA typing was unavailable for some donors at each locus, so association tests used only the typed subset. In a later analysis, TCR association rates were found to vary across HLA loci, with the most associated TCRs seen for DRB1 alleles and the fewest for HLA-C alleles. A later analysis found that most CMV-associated TCR beta chains appeared HLA-restricted, with HLA associations seemingly driven largely by CMV exposure. Immune exposure information for the cohort was limited to CMV serostatus. A later genetic analysis associated a missense DCLRE1C variant with V-gene and J-gene trimming of TCR beta chains, and an independent cohort replicated the association. Linkage disequilibrium might explain the correlated functional status among segregating V segments, but an unknown experimental factor could not be ruled out. Most TCR sequences were seen in very few donors, while some public TCRs were found in many individuals. Presence/absence analyses assumed roughly uniform sequencing depth across donors, an assumption that may not hold. The earlier analysis of 587 of the donors excluded 15 to 20 rarely observed V segments, including chromosome 9 orphons, because counts were too low. Only TCR beta chains were sequenced in this cohort, and the absence of alpha or paired-chain data limited detectable features. In an earlier analysis of under 600 of the donors, most TCR beta V segments were observed in productive rearrangements about 87% or about 30% of the time, broadly matching IMGT annotations. In vitro tests confirmed that three of the cytomegalovirus-associated TCR beta chains recognize cytomegalovirus antigens. In a later analysis, HLA-associated TCR beta chains showed more clonal expansion and lower generation probabilities than non-associated chains that were equally common. A cluster of highly shared sequence variants was judged likely to represent a technical artifact of the sequencing pipeline. In both the original and validation cohorts, the classifier was reported to diagnose cytomegalovirus status with high specificity and sensitivity. A further reported finding was that TCR beta sequences accurately predicted the HLA-A and HLA-B alleles for most subjects in the first cohort. The study gave a list of 150 to 200 TCR beta chains associated with cytomegalovirus. The authors suggested that the approach could potentially be extended to other disease states and immunological phenotypes.

The CDR3 goes from the cysteine to the phenylalanine over 14 residues. Only the CDR3 DNA stays, 42 bases, in frame from base 1. Clipping removes 4 bases from V and 2 bases from J, with 5 as the unmatched junction base count. The germline V gene specifies SQVTM as CDR1 and ANQGSEA as CDR2. In total, 666 healthy bone marrow donors made up the cohort. All cohort members were sampled while nominally healthy, although unrecorded immune exposures were likely present. The donor was CMV seropositive and was included in the group of 250 to 300 seropositive cohort members. Every donor gave a peripheral blood sample, and the peripheral blood mononuclear cells from that sample were used for TCR beta sequencing. The Qiagen DNeasy Blood Extraction Kit was used to extract genomic DNA from the blood cell samples. With respect to this clone: The clone's antigen remains unknown. No base quality values were provided; no much bigger clone lies one nucleotide off.

The library was produced with the immunoSEQ multiplex PCR assay. For the multiplex PCR, a mixture combining 60 forward primers for TCR Vbeta segments and 13 reverse primers for TCR Jbeta segments was used. Amplification of the CDR3 region of rearranged TCR beta genes was performed with a multiplex PCR assay on genomic DNA. On the Illumina HiSeq System, the amplified TCR beta libraries were sequenced as 87-base-pair reads. The published analysis was carried out like this. A later analysis counted some 80 million unique TCR beta chains across the 600 to 850 repertoires, and approximately 11 million of these chains were shared by at least two donors. To remove PCR and sequencing errors, raw reads were error-corrected and collapsed into unique sequences using a nearest-neighbor algorithm that merged closely related sequences. Alignment of CDR3 sequences to IMGT reference sequences was used to assign V, D and J gene segments. For a sequence to be retained, a match of at least six nucleotides was required to both a V gene segment and a J gene segment. Rearrangements were called productive when the CDR3 lacked stop codons and stayed in frame with V and J; all others were non-productive. CDR3 was defined by IMGT convention, running from the second conserved V-encoded cysteine to the conserved J-encoded phenylalanine. The earlier analysis of fewer than 750 of the donors excluded sequences that lacked an unambiguous match to a single V gene segment. An earlier analysis of several hundred of the donors classified V segments as functional when productive rearrangements were above 56.7% and as segregating when the standard deviation between donors was above 5%. A statistical classification framework was developed to diagnose cytomegalovirus status using the catalog of TCR beta chain sequences. In a later analysis, TCR nucleotide sequences were compared against IMGT/GENE-DB human TR gene sequences so that V and J genes could be assigned. Using the TCRdist pipeline, a later analysis assigned CDR3 sequences along with most-parsimonious VDJ recombination scenarios. A later analysis defined each TCR beta chain by its CDR3 amino acid sequence plus V-gene family, and excluded reads lacking a unique V-gene family. A later analysis removed 600 or so highly shared, low-generation-probability nucleotide sequences to deal with suspected cross-contamination and a sequencing artifact. For each public chain, a later analysis derived a clonal expansion index from normalized ranks of inferred template counts within each repertoire. A later analysis computed generation probabilities with a VDJ recombination model fitted to out-of-frame rearrangements, and checked the results against IGoR. In a later analysis, TCR-TCR, TCR-HLA and TCR-CMV co-occurrence was scored with hypergeometric tests, and a repertoire-size bias correction was applied to TCR pairs. In a later analysis, false discovery rates were estimated by permuting HLA or CMV assignments 20 times. In a later analysis, co-occurring TCRs were grouped using DBSCAN, and TCRdist sequence similarity was added for clustering within HLA-allele-positive subsets. Co-occurrence clustering excluded repertoires with fewer than 30,000 or more than 120,000 public chains, plus five with anomalous nucleotide sharing. The clones in this table, taken by TCRdb from immuneACCESS, are in-frame only. Not every clone is retained; where verified, under half of the shortfall comes from an unresolved V gene, and the cause of the rest is unknown. V and J calls and clone size are those listed in that table; D and trimming were worked out from the DNA. The sample table lists about 98,000 clones, about 80% of them with a count of one. The ten biggest clones cover approximately 10% of the sample.

This TCR came from a man aged 18-30 years in good health and CMV-seropositive. The chain couples TRBV29-1 to TRBJ2-5; 9 nucleotides in the junction match TRBD2. The sequenced sample consisted of PBMCs. The DNA sequence is as follows: TGCAGCGTTGCCCTAGCGGGGTTGCAAGAGACCCAGTACTTC. The resulting protein is CSVALAGLQETQYF.